Below are 2 T cell receptor beta chains sequenced from a single sample in a study of control samples from healthy donors and cancer patients. Some clones are missing from TCRdb's copy, which holds only in-frame ones; the method was immunoSEQ multiplex PCR. The sample has roughly 450,000 clones, 75% to 95% seen once. Sequencing used PBMCs. All receptors come from a man aged 35 to 55 with head and neck cancer.

This clone was recorded a few times. This chain links TRBV5-8 with TRBJ1-5, with TRBD1 matching over 9 bases. The J segment lost 6 bases and the V segment lost 4 bases, leaving 8 bases of the junction unmatched. Germline assignment: CDR1 SGHTS and CDR2 YDEGEE. The CDR3 is 15 amino acids. The CDR3 DNA reads TGTGCCAGCAGCATGGGACAGGGAATTCCTCAGCCCCAGCATTTT. It is translated as CASSMGQGIPQPQHF. The full variable domain, rest sourced from reference TRBV5-8 and TRBJ1-5, is EAGVTQSPTHLIKTRGQQATLRCSPISGHTSVYWYQQALGLGLQFLLWYDEGEERNRGNFPPRFSGRQFPNYSSELNVNALELEDSALYLCASSMGQGIPQPQHFGDGTRLSIL.

This chain links TRBV30 with TRBJ1-4, with TRBD1 matching over 9 bases. CDR3 length: 15 amino acids. The germline CDR1 and CDR2 sequences are GTSNPN and SVGIG (reference sequence). Trimming cost V 5 bases and J 7 bases; bases outside gene matches: 11. Written as DNA, the CDR3 is TGTGCCTGGTCTACCGGGGGGACAGGGTTTGAAAAACTGTTTTTT. Protein sequence: CAWSTGGTGFEKLFF.